These 23 T cell receptor beta chains share one sample of origin, sequenced in a study of blood T cells in healthy people across ages. PCR was performed a second time for about 6 to 11 cycles using a sample-barcoded 5' primer and a J-beta primer mix. TCRdb re-called the 5' RACE reads through MiXCR, storing one row per CDR3 protein. The sample shows over 1,500,000 distinct CDR3 sequences, approximately 50% of them seen only once. Sequenced: blood. Receptor source: a woman in her thirties or forties in good health.

This clonotype was recorded a few times. This chain connects TRBV4-1 to TRBJ2-7; D perhaps matches TRBD1 (5 bases). V shed 1 base and J shed 5 bases, with 15 bases lying between them. Germline V lookup: CDR1 MGHRA, CDR2 YSYEKL. The CDR3 length is 15 residues. CDR3 region: CASSQGLRVGDEQYF. The DNA of the CDR3 is TGCGCCAGCAGCCAAGGCCTCAGGGTTGGTGACGAGCAGTACTTC.

V usage is TRBV10-3 and J usage is TRBJ2-5, with TRBD1 matching 10 bases. In germline, CDR1 is ENHRY, CDR2 SYGVKD. There are 12 residues in the CDR3. The ends lost 6 bases at V and 11 bases at J; junction bases unmatched: 6. This CDR3 is CAISGQGEEQYF. DNA for the CDR3: TGTGCCATCAGCGGACAGGGGGAGGAGCAGTACTTC.

The CDR3 loop is CASSISGGGSEQYF. CDR3 coding DNA: TGTGCCAGCAGCATTAGCGGGGGGGGAAGCGAGCAGTACTTC. This rearrangement joins TRBV7-9 to TRBJ2-7; TRBD2 matches at 11 bases. Trimming at V came to 5 bases and at J to 6 bases, leaving 6 bases not matched to a gene. The germline V gene encodes CDR1 SEHNR and CDR2 FQNEAQ (reference sequence). The CDR3 covers 14 residues.

This clonotype was seen more than once but under ten times. Possible read error: a much larger clone is one base away. J is TRBJ2-3 and V is TRBV7-2; either TRBD1 or TRBD2 may supply D (6 bases each). The length of the CDR3 is 14 residues. V dropped 5 bases and J dropped 6 bases, with 15 bases sitting between them. The germline gives CDR1 SGHTA, CDR2 FQGNSA. Written as DNA, the CDR3 is TGTGCCAGCAGCGCAGGGGACGGAGGGGATACGCAGTATTTT. Translation gives CASSAGDGGDTQYF.

The chain employs TRBV4-3 and TRBJ2-7; D is unclear. From germline, CDR1 is LGHNA and CDR2 YSLEER. V was clipped by 0 bases and J by 0 bases, with 9 bases between them. CDR3 length: 15 amino acids. The CDR3 protein is CASSQESDISYEQYF. CDR3 nucleotides: TGCGCCAGCAGCCAAGAAAGTGACATCTCCTACGAGCAGTACTTC.

V usage is TRBV2 and J usage is TRBJ1-2, with unresolved D. Deletions cut 7 bases from V and 0 bases from J, with 12 bases between. The germline V gene has CDR1 SNHLY and CDR2 FYNNEI. The CDR3 is 14 amino acids. DNA for the CDR3: TGTGCCAGCACCACAGTCGACTCTAACTATGGCTACACCTTC. Amino acids: CASTTVDSNYGYTF.

The rearrangement uses TRBV4-3 and TRBJ2-1; possibly TRBD1 for D (6 bases). Germline CDR1 is LGHNA and CDR2 is YSLEER. There are 15 residues in the CDR3. Trimming left V 2 bases short and J 6 bases short, with 14 bases between. This CDR3 is CASSQQTGPPNEQFF. In DNA form, the CDR3 reads TGCGCCAGCAGCCAACAAACAGGGCCCCCCAATGAGCAGTTCTTC.

The rearrangement links TRBV28 to TRBJ2-5; tentatively, D is TRBD2 (5 bases). The V end lost 2 bases, the J end lost 3 bases, and 13 bases lay between the germline ends. Per the germline V gene, CDR1 is MDHEN and CDR2 is SYDVKM. This CDR3 region has 15 residues. DNA of the CDR3: TGTGCCAGCAGTTTAACCGGGATACTAAAAGAGACCCAGTACTTC. Encoded protein: CASSLTGILKETQYF.

This clonotype was observed a few times. This chain joins TRBV10-3 and TRBJ2-7, with a tentative D call TRBD2 (6 bases). Trimming left V 2 bases short and J 3 bases short, with 11 bases between. Germline V gene data show CDR1 as ENHRY and CDR2 as SYGVKD. The CDR3 totals 14 residues. CDR3 sequence reads: CAISERGLVYEQYF. The CDR3, as DNA: TGTGCCATCAGTGAGAGGGGACTGGTCTACGAGCAGTACTTC.

The rearrangement links TRBV29-1 to TRBJ1-2; D gene uncertain. CDR3 length equals 11 residues. Germline V gene lookup returns CDR1 SQVTM and CDR2 ANQGSEA. V was clipped by 3 bases and J by 9 bases, with 11 bases between them. CDR3: CSVDPSGSYTF. The CDR3, as DNA: TGCAGCGTTGACCCTTCCGGGAGCTACACCTTC.

The chain recombines TRBV12-3 or TRBV12-4 with TRBJ2-5; no clear D gene. The CDR3 contains 15 residues. Trimming stripped 6 bases from V and 4 bases from J, with 18 bases between. CDR3 amino acids: CASSRSGSLGETQYF. The CDR3 nucleotides are TGTGCCAGCAGCCGCTCTGGTAGCCTAGGAGAGACCCAGTACTTC.

The gene calls are TRBV5-1 and TRBJ1-2; 9 positions agree with TRBD1. Germline trimming cut 5 bases from V and 7 bases from J; bases unmatched to any gene: 6. Per the germline V gene, CDR1 is SGHRS and CDR2 is YFSETQ. CDR3 length: 13 amino acids. This CDR3 reads CASRYGTGLGYTF. The DNA for the CDR3 is TGCGCCAGCAGATACGGGACAGGGCTTGGCTACACCTTC.

The chain uses TRBV7-9 and TRBJ2-7; 10 bases map to TRBD1. The J segment lost 1 base and the V segment lost 5 bases, leaving 5 bases of the junction unmatched. The CDR3 is 15 amino acids. The germline CDR1 and CDR2 sequences are SEHNR and FQNEAQ (reference sequence). The CDR3 region has the DNA TGTGCCAGCAGCCCCCAGGACAGGGGGTCCTACGAGCAGTACTTC. Protein product: CASSPQDRGSYEQYF.

The genes are TRBV23-1 and TRBJ2-3, with TRBD1 matching over 7 bases. TRBV23-1 is treated as an ORF (open reading frame) with a function not yet certain. The CDR3 spans 13 residues. V trimming: 7 bases; J trimming: 4 bases; junction bases outside the gene matches: 5. The chain's CDR3 is CASKPTGADTQYF. DNA of the CDR3: TGCGCCAGCAAGCCTACAGGGGCAGATACGCAGTATTTT.

The chain carries TRBV5-1 and TRBJ1-4; D is ambiguous. Looked up from germline, CDR1 is SGHRS and CDR2 is YFSETQ. The V and J ends lost 3 bases and 4 bases respectively, with 13 bases between them. There are 15 residues in the CDR3. This CDR3 reads CASSSVGGSNEKLFF. As DNA, the CDR3 is TGCGCCAGCAGCTCGGTCGGCGGAAGTAATGAAAAACTGTTTTTT.

J is TRBJ2-3 and V is TRBV7-6; D gene uncertain. The CDR3 loop spans 16 amino acids. The ends were cut back, 0 bases at V and 0 bases at J, with 10 bases in the middle. Germline-derived CDR1 and CDR2 are SGHVS and FNYEAQ. This chain's CDR3 is CASSLAHGLSTDTQYF. The CDR3 nucleotides are TGTGCCAGCAGCTTAGCCCACGGATTAAGCACAGATACGCAGTATTTT.

This chain links TRBV24-1 with TRBJ2-1; 7 bases are shared with TRBD2. The CDR3 has 16 residues. Germline V gene data show CDR1 as KGHDR and CDR2 as SFDVKD. V lost 0 bases, J lost 6 bases, and 7 bases stayed unmatched. The CDR3 spells CATSDLHGEGSNEQFF. DNA of the CDR3: TGTGCCACCAGTGATTTGCATGGGGAGGGGAGCAATGAGCAGTTCTTC.

This chain connects TRBV6-2 or TRBV6-3 to TRBJ1-1; D ambiguous. The germline gives CDR1 MNHEY, CDR2 SVGEGT. Trimming pared 6 bases from V and 8 bases from J, leaving 13 bases between. This CDR3 has 12 amino acids. This chain's CDR3 is CASRDWPQEAFF. The CDR3 DNA reads as TGTGCCAGCAGGGACTGGCCCCAGGAAGCTTTCTTT.

The genes are TRBV5-4 and TRBJ1-2; D may be TRBD1 (6 bases). Looked up from germline, CDR1 is SGHNT and CDR2 is YYREEE (reference sequence). CDR3 length: 16 residues. The V end was cut by 2 bases, the J end by 4 bases, with 18 bases between. CDR3 nucleotides: TGTGCCAGCAGCTTCGACACAGGGACGATAGTCTATGGCTACACCTTC. Translation: CASSFDTGTIVYGYTF.

The J gene is TRBJ2-1, the V gene TRBV29-1; D possibly corresponds to TRBD1 (5 bases). Trimming removed 5 bases at V and 7 bases at J, with 12 bases between. CDR3 size: 12 residues. Germline V gene lookup returns CDR1 SQVTM and CDR2 ANQGSEA. For the CDR3, the DNA is TGCAGCGTTCTTACAGGATTTAATGAGCAGTTCTTC. Translation: CSVLTGFNEQFF.

The count of this clonotype is one. This could be a read error, since a much larger clone is one nucleotide away. The CDR3 sequence is CSVGRKDYEQYF. In nucleotides, the CDR3 is TGCAGCGTTGGACGGAAGGACTACGAGCAGTACTTC. The gene calls are TRBV29-1 and TRBJ2-7, with D unresolved. CDR3 length equals 12 residues. The V gene's germline CDR1 is SQVTM and CDR2 ANQGSEA. Trimming left V 4 bases short and J 3 bases short, with 10 bases between.

This clonotype was detected a few times. The chain joins TRBV20-1 to TRBJ2-5; 11 bases line up with TRBD2. The CDR3 length is 17 residues. Germline trimming cut 0 bases from V and 4 bases from J; bases unmatched to any gene: 10. In germline, CDR1 is DFQATT, CDR2 SNEGSKA (reference sequence). The CDR3 sequence is CSARDLSTSGAGETQYF. The CDR3 DNA sequence: TGCAGTGCTAGAGATCTGTCGACTAGCGGGGCGGGAGAGACCCAGTACTTC.

There are a few counts of this clonotype. This sequence joins TRBV7-2 and TRBJ2-7; no definite D call. Trimming cost V 2 bases and J 0 bases, with 11 bases left between them. The CDR3 totals 15 residues. Germline CDR1 is SGHTA and CDR2 is FQGNSA. The CDR3 is CASSLSQASSYEQYF. CDR3 bases: TGTGCCAGCAGCTTATCGCAGGCCAGCTCCTACGAGCAGTACTTC.